This is a list of T cell receptor beta chains from one sample in a study of memory CD4+ T cells and cytomegalovirus serostatus. Generated by immunoSEQ multiplex PCR, the TCRdb table keeps only in-frame clones and is missing some. The sample yields 70,000 to 90,000 clones, 75% to 85% seen once. The sequenced sample was memory CD4+ T cells from blood. Receptors were obtained from an adult in good health and CMV-seropositive. CDR3s include the opening cysteine and the closing phenylalanine or tryptophan. D genes are given only for firm matches. Part of the rows lack a size; the others show once, few, many or a class for expanded clones.

clone size: few
J gene: TRBJ1-1
V gene: TRBV5-6
D gene: NA
CDR3 DNA: TGTGCCAGCAGCTCCAGGGTTTCGGCTGAAGCTTTCTTT
CDR3 protein: CASSSRVSAEAFF

clone size: NA
J gene: TRBJ2-3
V gene: TRBV4-3
D gene: NA
CDR3 DNA: TGCGCCAGCAGCCAAGTACTGTGGGGTACGCAGTATTTT
CDR3 protein: CASSQVLWGTQYF

clone size: NA
J gene: TRBJ1-1
V gene: TRBV27
D gene: NA
CDR3 DNA: TGTGCCAGCAGCCCTAGGGTAAGAGGGAACACTGAAGCTTTCTTT
CDR3 protein: CASSPRVRGNTEAFF

clone size: NA
J gene: TRBJ2-3
V gene: TRBV12-5
D gene: NA
CDR3 DNA: TGTGCTAGTGTCCGCCAGGGCACAGATACGCAGTATTTT
CDR3 protein: CASVRQGTDTQYF

clone size: NA
J gene: TRBJ2-4
V gene: TRBV28
D gene: NA
CDR3 DNA: TGTGCCAGCACTAAGGGGAGCAAAAACATTCAGTACTTC
CDR3 protein: CASTKGSKNIQYF

clone size: NA
J gene: TRBJ2-1
V gene: TRBV5-1
D gene: NA
CDR3 DNA: TGCGCCAGCAGCTTCAGAGGCAATGAGCAGTTCTTC
CDR3 protein: CASSFRGNEQFF

clone size: NA
J gene: TRBJ1-2
V gene: TRBV27
D gene: TRBD1
CDR3 DNA: TGTGCCAGCAGTCGACAGGGCCCCTCCATAGGCTACACCTTC
CDR3 protein: CASSRQGPSIGYTF

clone size: NA
J gene: TRBJ1-1
V gene: TRBV7-2
D gene: NA
CDR3 DNA: TGTGCCAGCAGCGTAACCAGGGACGGAACTGAAGCTTTCTTT
CDR3 protein: CASSVTRDGTEAFF

clone size: few
J gene: TRBJ1-1
V gene: TRBV30
D gene: NA
CDR3 DNA: TGTGCCCGGAAAGGGGCGAACACTGAAGCTTTCTTT
CDR3 protein: CARKGANTEAFF

clone size: NA
J gene: TRBJ2-3
V gene: TRBV10-3
D gene: TRBD2
CDR3 DNA: TGTGCCATCAGCCCCGGGACTAGCGGGGGATCAAGCACAGATACGCAGTATTTT
CDR3 protein: CAISPGTSGGSSTDTQYF

clone size: NA
J gene: TRBJ1-2
V gene: TRBV4-3
D gene: TRBD1
CDR3 DNA: TGCGCCAGCAGCCAAGGTAGGGACAGGGGCCCTACTGGCTACACCTTC
CDR3 protein: CASSQGRDRGPTGYTF

clone size: NA
J gene: TRBJ1-6
V gene: TRBV30
D gene: NA
CDR3 DNA: TGTGCCTGGTCAACAGGGAATTCACCCCTCCACTTT
CDR3 protein: CAWSTGNSPLHF

clone size: NA
J gene: TRBJ2-5
V gene: TRBV10-2
D gene: TRBD1
CDR3 DNA: TGCGCCAGCAGGAATTCCGGGACAGGAGAGACCCAGTACTTC
CDR3 protein: CASRNSGTGETQYF

clone size: NA
J gene: TRBJ2-3
V gene: TRBV7-9
D gene: NA
CDR3 DNA: TGTGCCGATATGGAAGGGGCCAGCACAGATACGCAGTATTTT
CDR3 protein: CADMEGASTDTQYF

clone size: NA
J gene: TRBJ1-1
V gene: TRBV7-2
D gene: NA
CDR3 DNA: TGTGCCAGCAGCCGCAACAGTATGAACACTGAAGCTTTCTTT
CDR3 protein: CASSRNSMNTEAFF

clone size: once
J gene: TRBJ2-1
V gene: TRBV4-3
D gene: TRBD2
CDR3 DNA: TGCGCCAGCAGCCAAGAGGGCAGCATCCTTCGCGGGAGGATCGATGAGCAGTTCTTC
CDR3 protein: CASSQEGSILRGRIDEQFF

clone size: NA
J gene: TRBJ2-7
V gene: TRBV18
D gene: NA
CDR3 DNA: TGTGCCAGCTCACCACGATCGACCACCGAGCAGTACTTC
CDR3 protein: CASSPRSTTEQYF

clone size: few
J gene: TRBJ2-2
V gene: TRBV10-3
D gene: NA
CDR3 DNA: TGTGCCATCAGTGAGGGTCAAGTCAACACCGGGGAGCTGTTTTTT
CDR3 protein: CAISEGQVNTGELFF

clone size: NA
J gene: TRBJ1-3
V gene: TRBV7-2
D gene: NA
CDR3 DNA: TGTGCCAGCAGCTTAACGAGGTACTCTGGAAACACCATATATTTT
CDR3 protein: CASSLTRYSGNTIYF

clone size: NA
J gene: TRBJ1-1
V gene: TRBV30
D gene: NA
CDR3 DNA: TGTGCCTGGATCCCCCAATCCCCTAACACTGAAGCTTTCTTT
CDR3 protein: CAWIPQSPNTEAFF

clone size: NA
J gene: TRBJ1-2
V gene: TRBV20-1
D gene: NA
CDR3 DNA: TGCAGTGCTAGATATCCGTATGGCTACACCTTC
CDR3 protein: CSARYPYGYTF

clone size: NA
J gene: TRBJ1-2
V gene: TRBV6-1
D gene: TRBD1
CDR3 DNA: TGTGCCAGCAGATTGGGGCAGGGGGTAGATGGCTACACCTTC
CDR3 protein: CASRLGQGVDGYTF

clone size: once
J gene: TRBJ1-3
V gene: TRBV5-4
D gene: TRBD1
CDR3 DNA: TGTGCCAGCAGCCCGTCGGGACAGACGAACACCATATATTTT
CDR3 protein: CASSPSGQTNTIYF

clone size: NA
J gene: TRBJ1-4
V gene: TRBV18
D gene: NA
CDR3 DNA: TGTGCCAGCTCACCTAACAATGAAAAACTGTTTTTT
CDR3 protein: CASSPNNEKLFF

clone size: NA
J gene: TRBJ1-4
V gene: TRBV9
D gene: NA
CDR3 DNA: TGTGCCAGCAGCGCCTCCGCCGGGGGGGGAAATGAAAAACTGTTTTTT
CDR3 protein: CASSASAGGGNEKLFF

clone size: NA
J gene: TRBJ2-1
V gene: TRBV7-7
D gene: TRBD2
CDR3 DNA: TGTGCCAGCAGCCCGGGGGGAAGCTCCTACAATGAGCAGTTCTTC
CDR3 protein: CASSPGGSSYNEQFF

clone size: NA
J gene: TRBJ2-5
V gene: TRBV11-2
D gene: NA
CDR3 DNA: TGTGCCAGTGAGGGGAGCCAAGAGACCCAGTACTTC
CDR3 protein: CASEGSQETQYF

clone size: NA
J gene: TRBJ1-1
V gene: TRBV19
D gene: NA
CDR3 DNA: TGTGCCAGTAGTTCTCGGGACATACGGACTGAAGCTTTCTTT
CDR3 protein: CASSSRDIRTEAFF

clone size: once
J gene: TRBJ1-1
V gene: TRBV10-3
D gene: TRBD1
CDR3 DNA: TGTGCCATCAATGCAGCGGGACAGGGGAACACTGAAGCTTTCTTT
CDR3 protein: CAINAAGQGNTEAFF

clone size: NA
J gene: TRBJ1-1
V gene: TRBV19
D gene: NA
CDR3 DNA: TGTGCCAGCAAGGGCAGAGAGAACACTGAAGCTTTCTTT
CDR3 protein: CASKGRENTEAFF

clone size: NA
J gene: TRBJ1-2
V gene: TRBV18
D gene: TRBD1
CDR3 DNA: TGTGCCAGCTCACCTCGGGACAGCAACTATGGCTACACCTTC
CDR3 protein: CASSPRDSNYGYTF

clone size: NA
J gene: TRBJ2-3
V gene: TRBV21-1
D gene: NA
CDR3 DNA: TGTGCCAGCCATAGCGGGAGGGCTGGCACAGATACGCAGTATTTT
CDR3 protein: CASHSGRAGTDTQYF

clone size: NA
J gene: TRBJ2-1
V gene: TRBV11-2
D gene: NA
CDR3 DNA: TGTGCCAGCAGCTCTGAGTTCCAGTCCTACAATGAGCAGTTCTTC
CDR3 protein: CASSSEFQSYNEQFF

clone size: NA
J gene: TRBJ2-3
V gene: TRBV9
D gene: TRBD2
CDR3 DNA: TGTGCCAGCAGCGTAACAAGCGGGGAACCCGGAGATACGCAGTATTTT
CDR3 protein: CASSVTSGEPGDTQYF

clone size: few
J gene: TRBJ2-3
V gene: TRBV7-9
D gene: NA
CDR3 DNA: TGTGCCAGCAGCTCGTTCACAGGGTGGGGCACAGATACGCAGTATTTT
CDR3 protein: CASSSFTGWGTDTQYF

clone size: NA
J gene: TRBJ2-3
V gene: TRBV7-2
D gene: TRBD2
CDR3 DNA: TGTGCCAGCAGTTTCGCCGGGACTAGCGGGTCTAGGTATTTT
CDR3 protein: CASSFAGTSGSRYF

clone size: NA
J gene: TRBJ2-4
V gene: TRBV4-2
D gene: NA
CDR3 DNA: TGTGCCAGCAGCCAGGATCTCAGGGGTCCAAACATTCAGTACTTC
CDR3 protein: CASSQDLRGPNIQYF

clone size: NA
J gene: TRBJ2-2
V gene: TRBV7-2
D gene: NA
CDR3 DNA: TGTGCCAGCAGCCCAAGGGGGACCGGGGAGCTGTTTTTT
CDR3 protein: CASSPRGTGELFF

clone size: NA
J gene: TRBJ1-2
V gene: TRBV2
D gene: NA
CDR3 DNA: TGTGCCAGCAGTGAAGGCAGCTATGGCTACACCTTC
CDR3 protein: CASSEGSYGYTF

clone size: NA
J gene: TRBJ1-3
V gene: TRBV11-2
D gene: NA
CDR3 DNA: TGTGCCAGCAGCTCAATCCACTCTGGAAACACCATATATTTT
CDR3 protein: CASSSIHSGNTIYF

clone size: NA
J gene: TRBJ1-4
V gene: TRBV29-1
D gene: TRBD1
CDR3 DNA: TGCAGCGTTGAATTTGGGACAGCAGACGAAAAACTGTTTTTT
CDR3 protein: CSVEFGTADEKLFF

clone size: NA
J gene: TRBJ1-1
V gene: TRBV6-1
D gene: NA
CDR3 DNA: TGTGCCAGCAGTGGGGTAGGGTTGACTGAAGCTTTCTTT
CDR3 protein: CASSGVGLTEAFF